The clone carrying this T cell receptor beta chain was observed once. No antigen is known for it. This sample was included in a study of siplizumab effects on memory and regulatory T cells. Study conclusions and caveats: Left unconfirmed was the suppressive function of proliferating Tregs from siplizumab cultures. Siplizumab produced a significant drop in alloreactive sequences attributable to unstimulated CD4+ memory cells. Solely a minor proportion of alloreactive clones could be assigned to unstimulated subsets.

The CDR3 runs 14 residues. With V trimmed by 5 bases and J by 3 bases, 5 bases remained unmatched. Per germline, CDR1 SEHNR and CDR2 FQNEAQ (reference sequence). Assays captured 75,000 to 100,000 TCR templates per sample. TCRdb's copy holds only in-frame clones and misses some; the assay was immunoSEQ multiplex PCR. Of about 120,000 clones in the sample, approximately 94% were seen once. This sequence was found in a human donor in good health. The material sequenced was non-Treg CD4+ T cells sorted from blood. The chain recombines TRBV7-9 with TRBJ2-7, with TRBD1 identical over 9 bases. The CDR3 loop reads CASSVRDRVYEQYF. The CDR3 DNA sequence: TGTGCCAGCAGCGTCCGGGACAGGGTCTACGAGCAGTACTTC.